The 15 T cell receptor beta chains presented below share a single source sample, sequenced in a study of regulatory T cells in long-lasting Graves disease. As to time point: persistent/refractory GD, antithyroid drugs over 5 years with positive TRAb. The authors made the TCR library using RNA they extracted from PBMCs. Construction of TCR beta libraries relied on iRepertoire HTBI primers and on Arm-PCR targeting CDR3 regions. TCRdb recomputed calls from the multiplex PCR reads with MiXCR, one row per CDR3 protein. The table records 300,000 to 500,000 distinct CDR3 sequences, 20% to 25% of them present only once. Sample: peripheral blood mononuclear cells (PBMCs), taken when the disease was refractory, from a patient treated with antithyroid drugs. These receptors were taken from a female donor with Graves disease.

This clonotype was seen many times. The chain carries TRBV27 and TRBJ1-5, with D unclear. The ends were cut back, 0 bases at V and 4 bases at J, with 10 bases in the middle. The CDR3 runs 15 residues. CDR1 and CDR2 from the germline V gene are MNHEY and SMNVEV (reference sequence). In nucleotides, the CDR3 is TGTGCCAGCAGTTTATCGGGAAGGCTGAATCAGCCCCAGCATTTT. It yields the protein CASSLSGRLNQPQHF.

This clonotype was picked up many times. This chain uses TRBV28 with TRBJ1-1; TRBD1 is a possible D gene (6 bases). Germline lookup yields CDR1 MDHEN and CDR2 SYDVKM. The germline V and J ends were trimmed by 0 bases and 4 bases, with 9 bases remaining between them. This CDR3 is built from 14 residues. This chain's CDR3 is CASSLWEGGTEAFF. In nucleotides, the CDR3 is TGTGCCAGCAGTTTATGGGAGGGGGGCACTGAAGCTTTCTTT.

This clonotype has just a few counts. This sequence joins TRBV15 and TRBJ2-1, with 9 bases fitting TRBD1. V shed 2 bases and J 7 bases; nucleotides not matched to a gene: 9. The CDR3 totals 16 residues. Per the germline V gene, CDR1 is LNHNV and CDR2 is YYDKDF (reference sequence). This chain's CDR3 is CATSRSDRGLRNEQFF. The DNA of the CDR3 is TGTGCCACCAGCAGATCGGACAGGGGATTGAGGAATGAGCAGTTCTTC.

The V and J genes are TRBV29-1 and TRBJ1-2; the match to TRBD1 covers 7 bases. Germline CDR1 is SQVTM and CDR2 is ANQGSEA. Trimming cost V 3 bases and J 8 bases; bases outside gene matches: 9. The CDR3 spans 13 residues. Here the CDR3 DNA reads TGCAGCGTTGACCCCTTACAGGGGTCCGGCTACACCTTC. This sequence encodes CSVDPLQGSGYTF.

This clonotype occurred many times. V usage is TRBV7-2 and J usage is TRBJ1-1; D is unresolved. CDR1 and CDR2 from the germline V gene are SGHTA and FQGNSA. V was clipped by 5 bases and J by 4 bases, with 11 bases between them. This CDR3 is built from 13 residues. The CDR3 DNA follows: TGTGCCAGCAGCGCCACCTTGGGCACTGAAGCTTTCTTT. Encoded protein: CASSATLGTEAFF.

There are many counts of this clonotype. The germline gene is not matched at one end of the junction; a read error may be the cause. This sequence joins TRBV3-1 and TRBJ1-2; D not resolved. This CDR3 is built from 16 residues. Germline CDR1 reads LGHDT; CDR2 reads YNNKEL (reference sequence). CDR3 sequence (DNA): TGTGCCAGCAGCCCTATTCGTTCCAGCATTAACTCTGGCTACACCTTC. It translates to CASSPIRSSINSGYTF. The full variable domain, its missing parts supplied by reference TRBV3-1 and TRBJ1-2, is DTAVSQTPKYLVTQMGNDKSIKCEQNLGHDTMYWYKQDSKKFLKIMFSYNNKELIINETVPNRFSPKSPDKAHLNLHINSLELGDSAVYFCASSPIRSSINSGYTFGSGTRLTVV.

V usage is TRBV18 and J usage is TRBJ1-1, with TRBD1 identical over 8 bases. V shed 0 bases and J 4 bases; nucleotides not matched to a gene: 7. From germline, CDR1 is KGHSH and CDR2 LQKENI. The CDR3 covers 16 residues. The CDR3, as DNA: TGTGCCAGCTCACCACCCCGAGGACAGGGCCCCACTGAAGCTTTCTTT. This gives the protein CASSPPRGQGPTEAFF.

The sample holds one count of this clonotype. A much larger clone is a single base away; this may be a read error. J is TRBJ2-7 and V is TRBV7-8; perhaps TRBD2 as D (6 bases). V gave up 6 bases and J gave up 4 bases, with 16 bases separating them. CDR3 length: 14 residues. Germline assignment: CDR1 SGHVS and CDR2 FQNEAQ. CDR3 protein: CASSSRDWLYEQYF. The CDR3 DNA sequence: TGTGCCAGCAGTAGCCGGGACTGGTTGTACGAGCAGTACTTC.

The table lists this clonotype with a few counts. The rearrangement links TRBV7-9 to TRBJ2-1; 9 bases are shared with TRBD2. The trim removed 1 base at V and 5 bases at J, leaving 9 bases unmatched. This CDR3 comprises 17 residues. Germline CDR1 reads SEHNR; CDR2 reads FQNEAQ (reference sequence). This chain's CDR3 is CASSLGLWIAGDNEQFF. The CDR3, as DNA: TGTGCCAGCAGCTTAGGCCTATGGATAGCGGGAGACAATGAGCAGTTCTTC. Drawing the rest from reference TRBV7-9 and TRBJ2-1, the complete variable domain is DTGVSQNPRHKITKRGQNVTFRCDPISEHNRLYWYRQTLGQGPEFLTYFQNEAQLEKSRLLSDRFSAERPKGSFSTLEIQRTEQGDSAMYLCASSLGLWIAGDNEQFFGPGTRLTVL.

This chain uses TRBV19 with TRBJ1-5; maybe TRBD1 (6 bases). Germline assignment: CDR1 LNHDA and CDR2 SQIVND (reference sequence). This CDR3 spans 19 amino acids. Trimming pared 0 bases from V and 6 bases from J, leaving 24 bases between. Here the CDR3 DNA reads TGTGCCAGTAGTATAGATTGGGACATTATGTATAGTCCCACTCAGCCCCAGCATTTT. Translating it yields CASSIDWDIMYSPTQPQHF.

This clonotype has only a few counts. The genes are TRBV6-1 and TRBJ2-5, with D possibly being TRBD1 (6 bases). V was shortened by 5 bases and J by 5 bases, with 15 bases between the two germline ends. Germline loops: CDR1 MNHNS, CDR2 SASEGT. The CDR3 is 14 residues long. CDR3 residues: CASSPRTTGETQYF. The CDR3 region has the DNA TGTGCCAGCAGTCCCCGGACAACAGGGGAGACCCAGTACTTC.

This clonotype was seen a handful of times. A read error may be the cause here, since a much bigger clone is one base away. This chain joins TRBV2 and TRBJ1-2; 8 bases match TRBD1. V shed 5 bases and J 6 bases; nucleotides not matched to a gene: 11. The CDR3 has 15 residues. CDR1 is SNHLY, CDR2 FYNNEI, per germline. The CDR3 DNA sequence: TGTGCCAGCAGTCTCGGTAGCAGGGGGCTTGATGGCTACACCTTC. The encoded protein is CASSLGSRGLDGYTF.

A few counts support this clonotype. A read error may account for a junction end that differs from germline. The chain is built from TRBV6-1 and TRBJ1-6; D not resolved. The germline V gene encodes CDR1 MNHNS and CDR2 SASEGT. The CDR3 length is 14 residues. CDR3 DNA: TGTGCCAGCACCGGGAGCTCCTGTAATTCACCCCTCCACTTT. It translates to CASTGSSCNSPLHF.

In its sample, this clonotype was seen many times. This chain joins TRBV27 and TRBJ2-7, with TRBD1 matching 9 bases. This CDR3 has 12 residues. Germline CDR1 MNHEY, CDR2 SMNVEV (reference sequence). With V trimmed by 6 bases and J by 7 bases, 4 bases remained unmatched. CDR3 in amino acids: CASRTTGGEQYF. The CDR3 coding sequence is TGTGCCAGCAGGACGACAGGGGGTGAGCAGTACTTC.

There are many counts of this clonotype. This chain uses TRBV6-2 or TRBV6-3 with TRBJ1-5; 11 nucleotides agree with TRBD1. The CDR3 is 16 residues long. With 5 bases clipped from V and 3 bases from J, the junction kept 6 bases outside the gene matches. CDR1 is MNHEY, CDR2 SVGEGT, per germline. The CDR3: CASSERTGGTNQPQHF. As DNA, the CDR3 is TGTGCCAGCAGTGAGAGGACAGGGGGCACCAATCAGCCCCAGCATTTT.